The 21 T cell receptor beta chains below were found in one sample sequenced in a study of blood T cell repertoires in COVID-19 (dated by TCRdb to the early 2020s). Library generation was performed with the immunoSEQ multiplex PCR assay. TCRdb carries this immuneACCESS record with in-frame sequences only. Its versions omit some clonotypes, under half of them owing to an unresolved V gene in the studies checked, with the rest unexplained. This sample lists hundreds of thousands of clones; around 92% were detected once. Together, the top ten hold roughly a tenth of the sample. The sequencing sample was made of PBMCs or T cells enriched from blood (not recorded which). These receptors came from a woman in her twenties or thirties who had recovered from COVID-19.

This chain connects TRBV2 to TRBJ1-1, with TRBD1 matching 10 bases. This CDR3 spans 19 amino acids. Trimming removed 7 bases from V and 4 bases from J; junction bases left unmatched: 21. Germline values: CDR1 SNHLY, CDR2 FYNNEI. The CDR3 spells CASTLSRTGGVVKGTEAFF. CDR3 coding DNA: TGTGCCAGCACACTTAGCCGGACAGGGGGTGTTGTAAAGGGCACTGAAGCTTTCTTT.

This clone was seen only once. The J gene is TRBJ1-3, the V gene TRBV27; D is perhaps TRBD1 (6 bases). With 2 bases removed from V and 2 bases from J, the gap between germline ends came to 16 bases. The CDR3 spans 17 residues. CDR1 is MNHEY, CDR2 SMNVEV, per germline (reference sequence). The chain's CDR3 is CASSLTYGTRTGNTIYF. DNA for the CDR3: TGTGCCAGCAGTTTAACTTACGGGACACGAACTGGAAACACCATATATTTT.

The DNA of the CDR3 is TGCGCCAGCAGCTTGGGCGCGTTGCCCTACGAGCAGTACTTC. This sequence encodes CASSLGALPYEQYF. The chain employs TRBV5-1 and TRBJ2-7; D unresolved. In germline, CDR1 is SGHRS, CDR2 YFSETQ. This CDR3 comprises 14 residues. V shed 0 bases and J shed 2 bases, with 9 bases lying between them.

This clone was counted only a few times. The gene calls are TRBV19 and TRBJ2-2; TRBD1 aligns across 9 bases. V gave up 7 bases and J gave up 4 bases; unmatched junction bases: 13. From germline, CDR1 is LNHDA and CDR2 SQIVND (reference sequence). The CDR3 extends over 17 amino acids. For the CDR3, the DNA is TGTGCCAGTATCCCTCGGGTAGGGACAGGGTTCACCGGGGAGCTGTTTTTT. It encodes CASIPRVGTGFTGELFF.

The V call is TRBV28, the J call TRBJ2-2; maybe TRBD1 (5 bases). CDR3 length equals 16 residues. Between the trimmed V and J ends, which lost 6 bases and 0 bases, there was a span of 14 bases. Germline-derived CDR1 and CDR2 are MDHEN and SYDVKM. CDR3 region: CASRDLTVANTGELFF. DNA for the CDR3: TGTGCCAGCAGGGACCTGACAGTCGCGAACACCGGGGAGCTGTTTTTT. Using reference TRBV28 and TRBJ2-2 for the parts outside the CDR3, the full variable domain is DVKVTQSSRYLVKRTGEKVFLECVQDMDHENMFWYRQDPGLGLRLIYFSYDVKMKEKGDIPEGYSVSREKKERFSLILESASTNQTSMYLCASRDLTVANTGELFFGEGSRLTVL.

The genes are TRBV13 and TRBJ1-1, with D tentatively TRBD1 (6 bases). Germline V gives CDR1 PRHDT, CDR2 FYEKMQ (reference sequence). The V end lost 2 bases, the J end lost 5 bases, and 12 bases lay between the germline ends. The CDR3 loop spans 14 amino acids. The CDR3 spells CASSLRAGVTEAFF. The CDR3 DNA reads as TGTGCCAGCAGCTTAAGGGCAGGGGTAACTGAAGCTTTCTTT.

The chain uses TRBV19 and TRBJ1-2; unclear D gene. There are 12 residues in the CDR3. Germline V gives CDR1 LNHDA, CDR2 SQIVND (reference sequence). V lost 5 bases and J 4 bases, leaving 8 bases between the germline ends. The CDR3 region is CASSVTGYGYTF. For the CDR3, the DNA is TGTGCCAGTAGTGTGACGGGCTATGGCTACACCTTC. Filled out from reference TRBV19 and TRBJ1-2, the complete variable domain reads DGGITQSPKYLFRKEGQNVTLSCEQNLNHDAMYWYRQDPGQGLRLIYYSQIVNDFQKGDIAEGYSVSREKKESFPLTVTSAQKNPTAFYLCASSVTGYGYTFGSGTRLTVV.

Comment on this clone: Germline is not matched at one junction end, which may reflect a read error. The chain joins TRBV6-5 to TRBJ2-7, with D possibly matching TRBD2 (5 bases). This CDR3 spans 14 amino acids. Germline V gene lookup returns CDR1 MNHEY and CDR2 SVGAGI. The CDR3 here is CASSSDGESSEQYF. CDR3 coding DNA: TGTGCCAGCAGTTCCGACGGGGAGTCCTCCGAGCAGTACTTC.

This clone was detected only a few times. CDR3 region: CASSQDPYSYNEQFF. CDR3 DNA: TGTGCCAGCAGCCAAGATCCGTACTCCTACAATGAGCAGTTCTTC. The chain has TRBV3-1 (or the pseudogene TRBV3-2) and TRBJ2-1; no definite D call. The CDR3 totals 15 residues. Between the trimmed V and J ends, which lost 0 bases and 0 bases, there was a span of 6 bases. Germline-derived CDR1 and CDR2 are LGHDT and YNNKEL (reference sequence).

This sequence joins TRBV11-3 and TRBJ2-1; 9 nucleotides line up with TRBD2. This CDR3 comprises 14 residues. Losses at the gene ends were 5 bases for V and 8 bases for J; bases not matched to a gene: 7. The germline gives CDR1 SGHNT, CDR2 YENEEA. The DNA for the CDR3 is TGTGCCAGCAGCCCGATGACTAGCGGCCATGAGCAGTTCTTC. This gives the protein CASSPMTSGHEQFF.

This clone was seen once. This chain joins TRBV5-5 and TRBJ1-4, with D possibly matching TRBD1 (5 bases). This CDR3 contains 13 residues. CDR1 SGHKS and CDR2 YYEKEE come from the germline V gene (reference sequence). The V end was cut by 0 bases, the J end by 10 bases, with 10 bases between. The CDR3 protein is CASSLEWGGKLFF. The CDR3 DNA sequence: TGTGCCAGCAGCTTGGAGTGGGGGGGAAAACTGTTTTTT.

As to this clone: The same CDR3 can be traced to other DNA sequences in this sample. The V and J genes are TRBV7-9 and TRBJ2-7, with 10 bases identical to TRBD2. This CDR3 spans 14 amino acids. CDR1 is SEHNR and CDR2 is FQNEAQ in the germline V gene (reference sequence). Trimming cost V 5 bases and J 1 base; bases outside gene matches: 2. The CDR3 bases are TGTGCCAGCAGCACTAGCGGGGTTTCCTACGAGCAGTACTTC. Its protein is CASSTSGVSYEQYF.

CDR3 sequence reads: CASSWSLGDTYEQYF. CDR3 bases: TGCGCCAGCAGCTGGAGCTTGGGGGACACCTACGAGCAGTACTTC. The chain links TRBV5-1 to TRBJ2-7; TRBD1 might be the D (6 bases). The V end lost 3 bases, the J end lost 2 bases, and 15 bases lay between the germline ends. The CDR3 has 15 residues. The germline gives CDR1 SGHRS, CDR2 YFSETQ. The full variable domain, in which reference TRBV5-1 and TRBJ2-7 provide the parts outside the CDR3, is KAGVTQTPRYLIKTRGQQVTLSCSPISGHRSVSWYQQTPGQGLQFLFEYFSETQRNKGNFPGRFSGRQFSNSRSEMNVSTLELGDSALYLCASSWSLGDTYEQYFGPGTRLTVT.

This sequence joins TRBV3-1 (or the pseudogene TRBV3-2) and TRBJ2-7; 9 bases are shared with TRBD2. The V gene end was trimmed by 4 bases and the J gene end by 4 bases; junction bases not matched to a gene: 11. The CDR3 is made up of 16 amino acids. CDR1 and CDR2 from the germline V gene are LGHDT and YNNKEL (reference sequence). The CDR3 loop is CASSPRLAESFYEQYF. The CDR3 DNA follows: TGTGCCAGCAGCCCGCGACTAGCGGAGAGTTTTTACGAGCAGTACTTC.

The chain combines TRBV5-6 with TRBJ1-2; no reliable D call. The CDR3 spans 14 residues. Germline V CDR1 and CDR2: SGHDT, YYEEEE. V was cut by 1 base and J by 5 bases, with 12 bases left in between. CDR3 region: CASSLYPGKYGYTF. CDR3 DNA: TGTGCCAGCAGCTTGTATCCGGGAAAATATGGCTACACCTTC.

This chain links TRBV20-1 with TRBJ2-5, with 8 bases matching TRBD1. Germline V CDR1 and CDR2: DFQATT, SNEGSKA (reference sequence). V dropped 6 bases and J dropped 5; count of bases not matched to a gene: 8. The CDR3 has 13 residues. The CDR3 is CSASDRGWETQYF. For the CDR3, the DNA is TGCAGTGCCAGTGACAGGGGATGGGAGACCCAGTACTTC.

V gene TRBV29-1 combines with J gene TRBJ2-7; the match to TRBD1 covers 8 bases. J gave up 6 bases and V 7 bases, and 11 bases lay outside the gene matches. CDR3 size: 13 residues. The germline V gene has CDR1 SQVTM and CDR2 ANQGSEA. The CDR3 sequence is CSARPPGGGEQYF. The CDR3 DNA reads TGCAGCGCTCGACCTCCAGGGGGCGGCGAGCAGTACTTC.

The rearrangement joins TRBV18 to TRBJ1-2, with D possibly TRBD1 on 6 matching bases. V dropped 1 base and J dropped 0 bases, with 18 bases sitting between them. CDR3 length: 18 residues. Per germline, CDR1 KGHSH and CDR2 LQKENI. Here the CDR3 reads CASSPRIRGGRSNYGYTF. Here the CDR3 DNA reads TGTGCCAGCTCACCACGAATTAGGGGGGGGCGATCTAACTATGGCTACACCTTC.

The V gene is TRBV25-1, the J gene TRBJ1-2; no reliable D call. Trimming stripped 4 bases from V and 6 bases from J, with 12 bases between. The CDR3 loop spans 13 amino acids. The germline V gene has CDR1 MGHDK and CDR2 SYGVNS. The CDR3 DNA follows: TGTGCCAGCAGTGTCCACCCACTAGATGGCTACACCTTC. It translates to CASSVHPLDGYTF.

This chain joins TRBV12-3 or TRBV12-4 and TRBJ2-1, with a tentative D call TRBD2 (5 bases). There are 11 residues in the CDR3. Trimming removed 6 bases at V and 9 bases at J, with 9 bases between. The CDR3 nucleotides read TGTGCCAGCAGCCGGGGTCTTGAGCAGTTCTTC. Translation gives CASSRGLEQFF.

The CDR3 is CASSRLLAGVYYEQYF. CDR3 in DNA: TGTGCCAGCAGCCGACTACTAGCGGGAGTTTACTACGAGCAGTACTTC. The chain couples TRBV27 to TRBJ2-7; TRBD2 matches 11 bases. The V segment lost 6 bases and the J segment 3 bases; nucleotides outside the gene matches: 10. CDR1 is MNHEY and CDR2 is SMNVEV in the germline V gene (reference sequence). The CDR3 contains 16 residues.